This is a list of T cell receptor beta chains from one sample in a study of response to subunit inactivated influenza vaccine. Each CDR3 protein is one row after TCRdb ran MiXCR on the RT-PCR reads. The table lists fewer than 550,000 distinct CDR3 sequences, around 25% of them singletons, with 1.9% in the top ten. Sequencing used CD4+ T cells sorted from PBMCs, obtained roughly 5 days after vaccination. Receptor source: a man aged 50-59 years who received an inactivated influenza vaccine. Each CDR3 is given with its conserved first and last residue. Each record gives: J gene, D gene, V gene, clone size, CDR3 protein, CDR3 DNA. A D gene is named only where the DNA matches it firmly. Clone size appears in some rows only: once, few, many, or a class for an expanded clone.

j_call: TRBJ2-3; d_call: TRBD2; v_call: TRBV7-2; clone_size: -; cdr3_aa: CASSLAGTSVRTQYF; cdr3_nt: TGTGCCAGCAGCTTAGCCGGGACTAGCGTGCGTACGCAGTATTTT
j_call: TRBJ1-4; d_call: -; v_call: TRBV19; clone_size: -; cdr3_aa: CASSAADATNEKLFF; cdr3_nt: TGTGCCAGTAGTGCGGCCGACGCAACTAATGAAAAACTGTTTTTT
j_call: TRBJ2-1; d_call: TRBD2; v_call: TRBV7-2; clone_size: -; cdr3_aa: CASSLVDLADEQFF; cdr3_nt: TGTGCCAGCAGCTTAGTAGATCTAGCGGATGAGCAGTTCTTC
j_call: TRBJ2-1; d_call: TRBD2; v_call: TRBV6-1; clone_size: -; cdr3_aa: CASSRLAGVYNEQFF; cdr3_nt: TGTGCCAGCAGCCGACTAGCGGGGGTATACAATGAGCAGTTCTTC
j_call: TRBJ2-5; d_call: TRBD2; v_call: TRBV5-1; clone_size: -; cdr3_aa: CASSSGTRYQETQYF; cdr3_nt: TGCGCCAGCAGCTCTGGGACTAGGTACCAAGAGACCCAGTACTTC
j_call: TRBJ2-5; d_call: -; v_call: TRBV29-1; clone_size: -; cdr3_aa: CSVGQVGGETQYF; cdr3_nt: TGCAGCGTTGGCCAAGTGGGAGGAGAGACCCAGTACTTC
j_call: TRBJ1-5; d_call: -; v_call: TRBV20-1; clone_size: few; cdr3_aa: CSARVGQVNQPQHF; cdr3_nt: TGCAGTGCTAGAGTAGGGCAGGTCAATCAGCCCCAGCATTTT
j_call: TRBJ1-2; d_call: TRBD1; v_call: TRBV7-2; clone_size: -; cdr3_aa: CASSPGGQVYGYTF; cdr3_nt: TGTGCCAGCAGCCCAGGGGGACAGGTCTATGGCTACACCTTC
j_call: TRBJ2-7; d_call: TRBD1; v_call: TRBV28; clone_size: -; cdr3_aa: CASHPHNRGPFEQYF; cdr3_nt: TGTGCCAGCCACCCCCACAACAGGGGCCCCTTTGAGCAGTACTTC
j_call: TRBJ2-7; d_call: -; v_call: TRBV15; clone_size: -; cdr3_aa: CATSRGRVGYEQYF; cdr3_nt: TGTGCCACCAGCAGAGGTAGAGTGGGGTACGAGCAGTACTTC
j_call: TRBJ2-3; d_call: TRBD2; v_call: TRBV29-1; clone_size: -; cdr3_aa: CSVDRLAGGADTQYF; cdr3_nt: TGCAGCGTTGATCGCCTAGCGGGAGGGGCGGATACGCAGTATTTT
j_call: TRBJ2-7; d_call: -; v_call: TRBV7-9; clone_size: -; cdr3_aa: CASRRRDGSYEQYF; cdr3_nt: TGTGCCAGCAGGCGCCGGGACGGCTCCTACGAGCAGTACTTC
j_call: TRBJ2-1; d_call: TRBD1; v_call: TRBV6-2/TRBV6-3; clone_size: -; cdr3_aa: CASRGTGVGDEQFF; cdr3_nt: TGTGCCAGCAGAGGGACAGGGGTGGGGGATGAGCAGTTCTTC